This is a list of T cell receptor beta chains from one sample in a study of blood T cell repertoires in COVID-19. The method was immunoSEQ multiplex PCR; TCRdb's version includes in-frame clones alone and lacks a portion of them. This sample yields 210,000 or so clones, of which roughly 88% are seen a single time; 3% to 4% belongs to the top ten. The sample was PBMCs or T cells enriched from blood (not recorded which). These receptor sequences come from a woman in her thirties who had been exposed to COVID-19. Both conserved end residues are part of each CDR3. The D gene is left open where the match is weak. A clone size is listed for some rows: how often the clone was seen (once, few, many), or a class if it is expanded.

J gene	V gene	clone size	D gene	CDR3 DNA	CDR3 protein
TRBJ1-2	TRBV10-3	.	.	TGTGCCATCAGTGACCACAGAGGCTACACCTTC	CAISDHRGYTF
TRBJ2-1	TRBV27	.	TRBD1	TGTGCCAGCACGACAGGGACCCACAATGAGCAGTTCTTC	CASTTGTHNEQFF
TRBJ1-1	TRBV5-1	once	TRBD1	TGCGCCAGCAGCTTCCGCGGGACAGGGTTCACTGAAGCTTTCTTT	CASSFRGTGFTEAFF
TRBJ1-1	TRBV3-1/TRBV3-2	.	TRBD1	TGTGCCAGCAGCCAAGATCACAGGGGCGTAGAAGCTTTCTTT	CASSQDHRGVEAFF
TRBJ1-1	TRBV7-9	.	.	TGTGCCAGCAGCTTTGAGGTTCTAAAAGCTTTCTTT	CASSFEVLKAFF
TRBJ1-5	TRBV4-1	.	.	TGCGCCAGCAGACCCGAGGGGGGCAATCAGCCCCAGCATTTT	CASRPEGGNQPQHF
TRBJ1-5	TRBV2	few	.	TGTGCCAGCAGTGAACCGGACACCTATAGCAATCAGCCCCAGCATTTT	CASSEPDTYSNQPQHF
TRBJ1-1	TRBV2	.	.	TGTGCCAGCAGTGAAAATCAGGTGAACACTGAAGCTTTCTTT	CASSENQVNTEAFF
TRBJ2-1	TRBV3-1/TRBV3-2	.	TRBD2	TGTGCCAGCAGCCAACATCGACTAGCGGGGTACAATGAGCAGTTCTTC	CASSQHRLAGYNEQFF
TRBJ1-5	TRBV9	.	TRBD1	TGTGCCAGCAGCGAGGGGACAGGGCTTAGCAATCAGCCCCAGCATTTT	CASSEGTGLSNQPQHF
TRBJ1-5	TRBV6-1	.	.	TGTGCCAGCAGTGAAGGGCAGGTCTATAGCAATCAGCCCCAGCATTTT	CASSEGQVYSNQPQHF
TRBJ1-4	TRBV27	.	TRBD1	TGTGCCAGCAGCCAGTTACAGGGGGCCGGAGAAAAACTGTTTTTT	CASSQLQGAGEKLFF
TRBJ2-1	TRBV11-1	.	TRBD1	TGTGCCAGCAGCTTCTTAGACAGGGGACTTTACAATGAGCAGTTCTTC	CASSFLDRGLYNEQFF
TRBJ2-3	TRBV2	.	TRBD2	TGTGCCAGCAGTGCGGGACTAGCGGTCACAGATACGCAGTATTTT	CASSAGLAVTDTQYF
TRBJ1-1	TRBV6-2/TRBV6-3	once	.	TGTGCCAGCAGTTACGCGCCAGAACGACAATTACGAATGAACACTGAAGCTTTCTTT	CASSYAPERQLRMNTEAFF
TRBJ2-2	TRBV2	.	TRBD2	TGTGCCAGTCGACTAGCGGCGAACACCGGGGAGCTGTTTTTT	CASRLAANTGELFF
TRBJ2-7	TRBV20-1	.	.	TGCAGTGCTAGTTCTAGGGGTAACAGCCTAGTCTACGAGCAGTACTTC	CSASSRGNSLVYEQYF
TRBJ2-1	TRBV29-1	.	.	TGCAGCGTTGAGAACCCCATTAAAGGGGGCTCCTACAATGAGCAGTTCTTC	CSVENPIKGGSYNEQFF
TRBJ2-2	TRBV2	.	.	TGTGCCAGCAGCTCCGACAGGACCGGGGAGCTGTTTTTT	CASSSDRTGELFF
TRBJ2-1	TRBV6-2/TRBV6-3	.	.	TGTGCCAGCAGTTACACTCCTTACGGTGAGCAGTTCTTC	CASSYTPYGEQFF
TRBJ2-7	TRBV7-9	.	.	TGTGCCAGCAGCTTAGCGCCAGGCAGCCTCTCCTACGAGCAGTACTTC	CASSLAPGSLSYEQYF
TRBJ2-5	TRBV5-4	.	TRBD1	TGTGCCAGCAGCTTGAGGGGACAGCACACGGGGACAGGAGAGACCCAGTACTTC	CASSLRGQHTGTGETQYF
TRBJ2-7	TRBV28	.	.	TGTGCCAGCAGTTTAGCTATCCCCTACGAGCAGTACTTC	CASSLAIPYEQYF
TRBJ1-2	TRBV5-1	once	.	TGCGCCAGCAGCTTGGGGCCGTGGGGCTACACCTTC	CASSLGPWGYTF
TRBJ2-1	TRBV7-9	.	TRBD2	TGTGCCAGCAGCTTAGGGGGGCTAGCGGGAACCCACAATGAGCAGTTCTTC	CASSLGGLAGTHNEQFF
TRBJ2-7	TRBV19	.	TRBD2	TGTGCCAGTAGTAAAATAGCGGGAGGGCCGTCGGGCGAGCAGTACTTC	CASSKIAGGPSGEQYF
TRBJ1-3	TRBV29-1	.	.	TGCAGCGTTGAAGATCCCAGGGCTGGAAACACCATATATTTT	CSVEDPRAGNTIYF